This T cell receptor beta chain was documented in a study of blood T cell repertoires in COVID-19. Whole-study context: T cells, B-cell-depleted T cells, or PBMCs provided the cDNA or gDNA that served as material.

The J segment lost 8 bases and the V segment lost 0 bases, leaving 7 bases of the junction unmatched. The CDR3 spans 17 residues. CDR1 SGDLS and CDR2 YYNGEE come from the germline V gene. Individuals aged about 18 to 90 years were recruited from about two dozen US areas. In Cohort 3, a recovered donor had either two negative PCRs, clearance, or symptom resolution. Method: immunoSEQ multiplex PCR; TCRdb's copy keeps in-frame clones and lacks some. The profile shows approximately 300,000 clones, roughly 86% of them singletons. The sequenced sample consisted of PBMCs or T cells enriched from blood (not recorded which). The chain is built from TRBV9 and TRBJ2-1; TRBD2 aligns across 14 bases. The TCR was taken from a young woman who had recovered from COVID-19. For the CDR3, the DNA is TGTGCCAGCAGCGTAGAGGGGACTAGCGGGAGTAGAGATGAGCAGTTCTTC. This gives the protein CASSVEGTSGSRDEQFF. Based on the CDR3 plus reference TRBV9 and TRBJ2-1, the full variable domain is DSGVTQTPKHLITATGQRVTLRCSPRSGDLSVYWYQQSLDQGLQFLIQYYNGEERAKGNILERFSAQQFPDLHSELNLSSLELGDSALYFCASSVEGTSGSRDEQFFGPGTRLTVL.